Listed below are T cell receptor beta chains from one sample, sequenced in a study of cytomegalovirus exposure and HLA in healthy donors. Libraries were prepared by immunoSEQ multiplex PCR; TCRdb keeps only in-frame clonotypes and omits some of them. The sample has about 160,000 clones, around 80% seen once. Sequencing used PBMCs. These receptors were taken from a young man in good health and CMV-seronegative. Each CDR3 is given with its conserved first and last residue. The order of the fields is J gene, D gene, V gene, clone size, CDR3 protein, CDR3 DNA. D genes are given only for firm matches. Clone sizes are given selectively: once, few, many, or a class where the clone is expanded.

>TRBJ1-1|-|TRBV10-1|-
CASSESEQYPFTEAFF
TGCGCCAGCAGTGAGTCCGAACAGTATCCGTTCACTGAAGCTTTCTTT
>TRBJ2-5|TRBD1|TRBV28|-
CASTPHPAGGSLETQYF
TGTGCCAGCACTCCTCACCCGGCAGGGGGTTCCCTGGAGACCCAGTACTTC
>TRBJ2-1|TRBD2|TRBV7-3|once
CASSLTFPSGLNEQFF
TGTGCCAGCAGCTTAACGTTCCCTAGCGGGTTGAATGAGCAGTTCTTC
>TRBJ2-1|-|TRBV5-1|-
CASSRGMGVGLNEQFF
TGCGCCAGCAGTAGGGGGATGGGGGTGGGGCTCAATGAGCAGTTCTTC
>TRBJ1-1|-|TRBV28|-
CASSLRQPPNTEAFF
TGTGCCAGCAGTTTACGACAGCCACCGAACACTGAAGCTTTCTTT
>TRBJ2-3|TRBD2|TRBV28|-
CASSPNHRTSESTDTQYF
TGTGCCAGCAGTCCGAACCACCGAACTAGCGAGAGCACAGATACGCAGTATTTT
>TRBJ2-1|-|TRBV7-3|few
CASSGSPTGDEQFF
TGTGCCAGCAGCGGTTCCCCTACAGGCGATGAGCAGTTCTTC
>TRBJ1-1|-|TRBV7-9|-
CASLGGGTEAFF
TGTGCCAGCCTGGGAGGCGGCACTGAAGCTTTCTTT
>TRBJ2-2|-|TRBV9|-
CASSVGGSTGELFF
TGTGCCAGCAGCGTAGGAGGCAGCACCGGGGAGCTGTTTTTT
>TRBJ2-1|-|TRBV7-3|-
CASSLQAGYNEQFF
TGTGCCAGCAGCTTACAAGCGGGCTACAATGAGCAGTTCTTC
>TRBJ1-1|-|TRBV15|-
CATRLGGNTEAFF
TGTGCCACCAGATTAGGAGGGAACACTGAAGCTTTCTTT
>TRBJ1-5|-|TRBV9|-
CASSAGGASNQPQHF
TGTGCCAGCAGCGCCGGGGGTGCGAGCAATCAGCCCCAGCATTTT
>TRBJ2-5|TRBD1|TRBV27|-
CASSDRGKETQYF
TGTGCCAGCAGTGACAGGGGGAAGGAGACCCAGTACTTC
>TRBJ1-5|-|TRBV19|-
CASSIAGAGQPQHF
TGTGCCAGTAGTATAGCTGGGGCTGGTCAGCCCCAGCATTTT
>TRBJ1-1|-|TRBV29-1|-
CSALELRPFF
TGCAGCGCCCTAGAGTTGCGGCCTTTCTTT
>TRBJ2-7|-|TRBV10-3|few
CAISEPSAAQGGDYEQYF
TGTGCCATCAGTGAGCCCTCAGCGGCACAGGGTGGTGACTACGAGCAGTACTTC
>TRBJ2-7|TRBD1|TRBV5-1|-
CASTPLDRRHEQYF
TGCGCCAGCACCCCTTTGGACAGGCGACACGAGCAGTACTTC
>TRBJ1-4|-|TRBV25-1|-
CASSETQALGEKLFF
TGTGCCAGCAGTGAAACGCAGGCTCTCGGTGAAAAACTGTTTTTT
>TRBJ2-3|TRBD2|TRBV10-1|-
CASSEGLAGSTDTQYF
TGCGCCAGCAGTGAGGGCCTAGCGGGAAGCACAGATACGCAGTATTTT
>TRBJ1-1|TRBD1|TRBV4-3|-
CASSQAGGRGRSVAFF
TGCGCCAGCAGCCAAGCAGGGGGTAGGGGGCGATCGGTCGCTTTCTTT
>TRBJ1-1|-|TRBV2|-
CASSSWDMNTEAFF
TGTGCCAGCAGTAGTTGGGACATGAACACTGAAGCTTTCTTT
>TRBJ1-2|-|TRBV7-9|-
CSSSLDSLTNYGYTF
TGTTCCAGCAGCTTAGATTCACTGACTAACTATGGCTACACCTTC
>TRBJ1-1|-|TRBV11-1|-
CASSRDTWNTEAFF
TGTGCCAGCAGCCGAGACACGTGGAACACTGAAGCTTTCTTT
>TRBJ1-5|-|TRBV18|-
CASSATNRGNQPQHF
TGTGCCAGCTCAGCGACAAACAGGGGCAATCAGCCCCAGCATTTT
>TRBJ2-2|-|TRBV30|-
CAWSVLWAVELFF
TGTGCCTGGAGTGTACTGTGGGCAGTGGAGCTGTTTTTT
>TRBJ2-1|-|TRBV5-1|-
CASSLVPLRAADNEQFF
TGCGCCAGCAGCTTGGTCCCTCTAAGAGCTGCGGACAATGAGCAGTTCTTC
>TRBJ2-7|-|TRBV28|few
CASSLAGRQNYEQYF
TGTGCCAGCAGTTTAGCGGGGAGACAGAACTACGAGCAGTACTTC
>TRBJ2-1|TRBD2|TRBV11-3|-
CASSRGLGEYNEQFF
TGTGCCAGCAGCCGGGGACTAGGGGAGTACAATGAGCAGTTCTTC
>TRBJ1-1|-|TRBV29-1|-
CSVLRGGNTEAFF
TGCAGCGTTCTGAGAGGGGGGAACACTGAAGCTTTCTTT
>TRBJ2-3|TRBD2|TRBV5-4|few
CASRPLAGGADTQYF
TGTGCCAGCAGGCCACTAGCGGGGGGAGCAGATACGCAGTATTTT
>TRBJ2-7|-|TRBV28|-
CASYRIGRSSYEQYF
TGTGCCAGCTACCGGATTGGAAGGAGCTCCTACGAGCAGTACTTC
>TRBJ2-5|-|TRBV28|once
CASSSAGDIQETQYF
TGTGCCAGCAGTTCCGCGGGGGACATACAAGAGACCCAGTACTTC
>TRBJ1-6|-|TRBV30|-
CAWRGDSPSPLHF
TGTGCCTGGAGAGGCGACTCCCCTTCACCCCTCCACTTT
>TRBJ2-1|TRBD2|TRBV9|-
CASSVLAGADEQFF
TGTGCCAGCAGCGTATTGGCGGGAGCGGATGAGCAGTTCTTC
>TRBJ1-2|-|TRBV28|-
CASTFPLGREGGGYTF
TGTGCCAGCACCTTCCCCCTAGGCAGGGAAGGTGGCGGCTACACCTTC
>TRBJ2-5|TRBD2|TRBV5-4|-
CASSRGGLAGEETQYF
TGTGCCAGCAGCCGGGGGGGGCTAGCGGGAGAAGAGACCCAGTACTTC
>TRBJ2-6|-|TRBV5-4|-
CASRSGANVLTF
TGTGCCAGCCGTTCCGGGGCCAACGTCCTGACTTTC
>TRBJ2-5|TRBD2|TRBV9|-
CASSVGGQARETQYF
TGTGCCAGCAGCGTGGGAGGGCAGGCAAGAGAGACCCAGTACTTC
>TRBJ1-5|-|TRBV6-5|-
CATGLSSNQPQHF
TGTGCCACCGGGTTGTCCAGTAATCAGCCCCAGCATTTT
>TRBJ2-1|-|TRBV29-1|-
CSSWLNEQFF
TGCAGCTCATGGCTCAATGAGCAGTTCTTC
>TRBJ2-7|-|TRBV6-5|-
CASRRLYDSSYEQYF
TGTGCCAGCAGGCGCCTTTATGACAGCTCCTACGAGCAGTACTTC
>TRBJ2-1|-|TRBV9|-
CASGANNEQFF
TGTGCCAGCGGGGCAAACAATGAGCAGTTCTTC
>TRBJ1-2|-|TRBV6-6|-
CASSYTRGVNYGYTF
TGTGCCAGCAGTTACACGCGGGGGGTTAACTATGGCTACACCTTC
>TRBJ2-7|-|TRBV11-2|-
CASSLGGDYEQYF
TGTGCCAGCAGCTTAGGCGGGGACTACGAGCAGTACTTC
>TRBJ1-2|-|TRBV13|once
CASSLRDREIYGYTF
TGTGCCAGCAGCTTAAGGGACCGGGAGATCTATGGCTACACCTTC
>TRBJ2-1|-|TRBV11-2|-
CASSPVSGPFYNEQFF
TGTGCCAGCAGTCCAGTCAGCGGGCCTTTCTACAATGAGCAGTTCTTC
>TRBJ2-7|-|TRBV2|-
CASRPGNYEQYF
TGTGCCAGCAGGCCGGGAAACTACGAGCAGTACTTC
>TRBJ1-2|-|TRBV7-3|-
CASSLMAAGLGDGYTF
TGTGCCAGCAGCTTAATGGCTGCAGGGCTTGGGGATGGCTACACCTTC
>TRBJ2-3|-|TRBV6-6|-
CASSPWASTDTQYF
TGTGCCAGCAGTCCTTGGGCCAGCACAGATACGCAGTATTTT
>TRBJ2-7|-|TRBV28|-
CASGGGRGVQYF
TGTGCCAGCGGGGGGGGGCGTGGAGTGCAGTACTTC
>TRBJ2-1|TRBD1|TRBV5-4|-
CASSLAGRGQGDNEQFF
TGTGCCAGCAGCTTGGCCGGGCGGGGACAGGGGGATAATGAGCAGTTCTTC
>TRBJ1-2|TRBD1|TRBV7-2|-
CASALDRDYGYTF
TGTGCCAGCGCCTTGGACAGGGACTATGGCTACACCTTC
>TRBJ2-7|-|TRBV5-8|-
CASSLQVARYEQYF
TGTGCCAGCAGCTTACAGGTAGCCCGCTACGAGCAGTACTTC
>TRBJ2-7|-|TRBV5-6|-
CASSSIGGAEQRHEQYF
TGTGCCAGCAGCTCGATTGGGGGGGCAGAGCAACGCCACGAGCAGTACTTC
>TRBJ2-2|-|TRBV7-8|-
CASSQWLGLNTGELFF
TGTGCCAGCTCGCAGTGGCTGGGGCTGAACACCGGGGAGCTGTTTTTT
>TRBJ1-3|TRBD1|TRBV14|-
CASSPRQGGHTIYF
TGTGCCAGCAGCCCCCGACAGGGCGGGCACACCATATATTTT